The present entry profiles one TCR beta chain with its context. Authors' methods: Researchers report that nucleated cell counts were estimated from reference gene primer amplification. The method was immunoSEQ multiplex PCR; TCRdb's version includes in-frame clones alone and lacks a portion of them. Clone size and the V and J calls come from that table; the DNA yielded D and trimming. In the table there are around 80,000 clones, about 73% of which are singletons. The sample belongs to a study of blood T cell repertoires in COVID-19. Study in general: Collection of acute and convalescent COVID-19 samples took place in the United States, Italy and Spain. T cells, B-cell-depleted T cells, or PBMCs provided the cDNA or gDNA that served as material.

Trimming left V 3 bases short and J 2 bases short, with 12 bases between. This CDR3 is 15 amino acids long. Germline loops: CDR1 LNHDA, CDR2 SQIVND (reference sequence). The receptor was isolated from a man in his fifties with active or convalescent COVID-19. The sequenced material came from peripheral blood. The genes are TRBV19 and TRBJ2-3, with D unclear. CDR3 amino acids: CASSIGGLPTDTQYF. The CDR3 nucleotides are TGTGCCAGTAGTATTGGTGGCCTCCCCACAGATACGCAGTATTTT.